These T cell receptor beta chains were read from a single sample in a study of CD8+CD57+ T cells in acquired aplastic anemia. TCRdb recomputed calls from the reads with MiXCR, one row per CDR3 protein. The sample holds 42,000 or so distinct CDR3 sequences, roughly 65% seen once. Sequenced material: sorted CD4+, CD8+, or CD8+CD57+ T cells (not recorded which) from PBMCs. The receptor source for this set is a human donor in good health, serving as a control. CDR3s include the opening cysteine and the closing phenylalanine or tryptophan. A D gene is named only where the DNA matches it firmly. Not all rows give a size; the values are once, few, many and, for expanded clones, a class.

j_call v_call d_call clone_size cdr3_aa cdr3_nt
TRBJ1-2 TRBV10-3 TRBD1 few CAISESGGGDGYTF TGTGCCATCAGTGAGTCGGGAGGGGGCGATGGCTACACCTTC
TRBJ1-6 TRBV6-2/TRBV6-3 . many CASSNQEGYNSPLHF TGTGCCAGCAGTAATCAGGAGGGCTATAATTCACCCCTCCACTTT
TRBJ1-5 TRBV2 . . CASSFNGNQPQHF TGTGCCAGCAGTTTCAACGGCAATCAGCCCCAGCATTTT
TRBJ2-7 TRBV19 . . CASSIASSYEQYF TGTGCCAGTAGTATTGCTAGCTCCTACGAGCAGTACTTC
TRBJ1-6 TRBV3-1 TRBD1 . CASSQLFRDSNSPLHF TGTGCCAGCAGCCAGCTTTTCCGGGACAGCAATTCACCCCTCCACTTT
TRBJ2-3 TRBV7-2 . . CASSPYLDTQYF TGTGCCAGCAGCCCCTATTTAGATACGCAGTATTTT
TRBJ2-7 TRBV7-8 TRBD1 . CASNPGQGYEQYF TGTGCCAGCAACCCGGGACAGGGCTACGAGCAGTACTTC
TRBJ1-2 TRBV5-1 . few CASSLRSDDNYGYTF TGCGCCAGCAGCTTGCGTTCGGACGATAACTATGGCTACACCTTC
TRBJ2-7 TRBV5-6 . . CASSLGRGHEQYF TGTGCCAGCAGCTTGGGACGGGGCCACGAGCAGTACTTC
TRBJ1-1 TRBV29-1 . . CSGSGTMNTEAFF TGCAGCGGATCCGGGACAATGAACACTGAAGCTTTCTTT
TRBJ2-3 TRBV27 . . CASSLFSASGTDTQYF TGTGCCAGCAGTTTATTCTCGGCTAGCGGCACAGATACGCAGTATTTT
TRBJ1-1 TRBV10-3 . . CAISLQGTAFF TGTGCCATCAGTCTACAGGGCACGGCTTTCTTT